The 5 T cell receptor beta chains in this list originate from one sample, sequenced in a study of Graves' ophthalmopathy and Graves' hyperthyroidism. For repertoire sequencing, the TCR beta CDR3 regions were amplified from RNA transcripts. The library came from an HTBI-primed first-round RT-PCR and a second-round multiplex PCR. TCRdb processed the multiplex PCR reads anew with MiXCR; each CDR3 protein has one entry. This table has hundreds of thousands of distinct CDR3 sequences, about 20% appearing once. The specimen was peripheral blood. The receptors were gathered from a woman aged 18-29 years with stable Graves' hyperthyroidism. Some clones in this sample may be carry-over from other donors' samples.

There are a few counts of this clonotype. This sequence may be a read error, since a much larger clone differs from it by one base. The CDR3 DNA reads as TGTGCCAGCAGTTTCGGGGGCCCCTATGGCTACACCTTC. Protein: CASSFGGPYGYTF. The rearrangement uses TRBV28 and TRBJ1-2; tentatively, D is TRBD1 (6 bases). The CDR3 is 13 amino acids. The V end was cut by 3 bases, the J end by 4 bases, with 9 bases between. Germline CDR1 reads MDHEN; CDR2 reads SYDVKM.

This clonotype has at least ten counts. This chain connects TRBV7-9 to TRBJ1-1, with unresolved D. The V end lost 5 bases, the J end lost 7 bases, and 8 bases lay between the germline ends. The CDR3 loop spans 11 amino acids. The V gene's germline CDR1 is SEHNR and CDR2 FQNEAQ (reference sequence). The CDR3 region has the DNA TGTGCCAGCAGCGCCTTATATGAAGCTTTCTTT. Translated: CASSALYEAFF.

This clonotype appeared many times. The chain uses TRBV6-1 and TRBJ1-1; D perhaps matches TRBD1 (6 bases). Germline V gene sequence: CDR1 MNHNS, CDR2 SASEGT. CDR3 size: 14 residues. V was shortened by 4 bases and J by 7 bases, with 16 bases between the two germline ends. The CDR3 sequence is CASSVYRDTGEAFF. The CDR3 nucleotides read TGTGCCAGCAGTGTATACAGGGATACGGGTGAAGCTTTCTTT.

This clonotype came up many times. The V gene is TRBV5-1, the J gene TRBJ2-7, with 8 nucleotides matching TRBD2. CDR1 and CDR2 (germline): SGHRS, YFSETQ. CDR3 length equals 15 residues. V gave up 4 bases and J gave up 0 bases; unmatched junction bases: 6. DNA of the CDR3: TGCGCCAGCAGCCCATCGAGCGGGAGCTCCTACGAGCAGTACTTC. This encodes CASSPSSGSSYEQYF.

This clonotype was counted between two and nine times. Here the CDR3 DNA reads TGTGCCAGCAGTCCTTCAGGCGGTCGGGGACCCTACGAGCAGTACTTC. Its translation: CASSPSGGRGPYEQYF. The chain recombines TRBV12-3 or TRBV12-4 with TRBJ2-7; D is possibly TRBD1 or TRBD2 (5 bases each). V was trimmed by 5 bases and J by 2 bases, leaving 19 bases between them. CDR3 size: 16 residues.